This T cell receptor (beta chain) is from a study of T cells after yellow fever vaccination. Study observations and caveats: Subsequent booster samples again held most clones from primary vaccination (nearly 98% CD4, about 90% CD8).

This clonotype was recorded a few times. Its cognate antigen is unknown. Universal primer sites and UMIs were introduced during 5'RACE template-switching synthesis of TCR cDNA. TCRdb re-called the 5' RACE reads through MiXCR, storing one row per CDR3 protein. The table records roughly 500,000 distinct CDR3 sequences, roughly 19% of them present only once. The trim removed 5 bases at V and 6 bases at J, leaving 10 bases unmatched. This CDR3 spans 18 amino acids. Germline CDR1 SGHAT, CDR2 FQDESV (reference sequence). The TCR sequence derives from a man aged 30 to 45 who received the YFV17D yellow fever vaccine. The genes are TRBV11-1 and TRBJ2-1; 16 nucleotides agree with TRBD2. The source was PBMCs, collected 15 days after the yellow fever booster vaccination. The CDR3 is CASSVTGLAGGPGNEQFF. The CDR3 DNA is TGTGCCAGCAGCGTAACGGGACTAGCGGGAGGGCCGGGCAATGAGCAGTTCTTC.